The rows below give T cell receptor beta chains drawn from one sample of a study of OX40 agonist ivuxolimab in advanced cancers. TCRdb's copy holds only in-frame clones and misses some; the assay was immunoSEQ multiplex PCR. The table records about 120,000 clones, 85% to 90% of them present only once. Sequenced here: CD4+ or CD8+ T cells sorted from blood, sampled in a trial of the OX40 agonist ivuxolimab. These receptors originate from an adult with an advanced solid tumor such as melanoma, head and neck, liver or kidney cancer. Both conserved end residues are part of each CDR3. Fields, in order: J gene, V gene, clone size, D gene, CDR3 protein, CDR3 DNA. The D gene is left open where the match is weak. Some rows mark clone size as missing; the rest say once, few, many or name a class of expanded clone.

TRBJ1-6 | TRBV5-1 | NA | TRBD1 | CASSSGQANSPLHF | TGCGCCAGCAGCTCGGGACAGGCAAATTCACCCCTCCACTTT
TRBJ1-1 | TRBV28 | NA | NA | CASSLGARDTEAFF | TGTGCCAGCAGCCTAGGGGCTCGGGACACTGAAGCTTTCTTT
TRBJ2-7 | TRBV6-5 | NA | TRBD1 | CASRAGGSGYEQYF | TGTGCCAGCAGGGCAGGGGGTTCGGGCTACGAGCAGTACTTC
TRBJ2-1 | TRBV2 | NA | NA | CASSEGNEQFF | TGTGCCAGCAGTGAAGGGAATGAGCAGTTCTTC
TRBJ1-5 | TRBV5-6 | NA | NA | CASSVGGYRLSNQPQHF | TGTGCCAGCAGCGTTGGGGGATACAGGCTCAGCAATCAGCCCCAGCATTTT
TRBJ1-1 | TRBV18 | NA | TRBD1 | CASSPPSTGVNTEAFF | TGTGCCAGCTCACCACCTTCGACAGGGGTGAACACTGAAGCTTTCTTT
TRBJ1-2 | TRBV11-2 | NA | TRBD1 | CASSSSDRTTGYTF | TGTGCCAGCAGCTCCTCGGACAGGACGACTGGCTACACCTTC
TRBJ2-1 | TRBV7-6 | NA | NA | CASTSSGLGEQFF | TGTGCCAGCACCTCATCCGGGCTGGGTGAGCAGTTCTTC
TRBJ2-7 | TRBV20-1 | NA | NA | CSASDSYEQYF | TGCAGTGCTAGTGACTCCTACGAGCAGTACTTC
TRBJ1-3 | TRBV18 | NA | NA | CASSPPGKAGNTIYF | TGTGCCAGCTCACCACCGGGAAAGGCTGGAAACACCATATATTTT
TRBJ2-1 | TRBV27 | NA | NA | CASSSNGDEQFF | TGTGCCAGCAGTTCCAATGGGGATGAGCAGTTCTTC
TRBJ1-1 | TRBV10-3 | NA | TRBD1 | CAISNRGGSTEAFF | TGTGCCATCAGTAACAGGGGCGGAAGTACTGAAGCTTTCTTT
TRBJ2-7 | TRBV7-8 | NA | NA | CASSLVGTPSYEQYF | TGTGCCAGCAGCTTAGTAGGGACACCCTCCTACGAGCAGTACTTC
TRBJ1-1 | TRBV7-9 | once | NA | CASSLTLVAASTEAFF | TGTGCCAGCAGCTTAACGTTGGTGGCTGCGAGCACTGAAGCTTTCTTT
TRBJ1-3 | TRBV7-8 | NA | TRBD1 | CASSVYRDRGDTIYF | TGTGCCAGCAGCGTCTACCGGGACAGGGGGGACACCATATATTTT
TRBJ2-7 | TRBV5-1 | NA | TRBD2 | CASSLGLAGGRMPSYEQYF | TGCGCCAGCAGCTTGGGGCTAGCGGGGGGGCGGATGCCGTCCTACGAGCAGTACTTC
TRBJ2-5 | TRBV4-1 | NA | NA | CASSQDEARGTQYF | TGCGCCAGCAGCCAAGATGAAGCCCGTGGGACCCAGTACTTC
TRBJ1-6 | TRBV4-3 | once | NA | CASSQDRSPLHF | TGCGCCAGCAGCCAAGATAGATCACCCCTCCACTTT
TRBJ2-3 | TRBV15 | once | NA | CATSTSTDTQYF | TGTGCCACCAGCACCAGCACAGATACGCAGTATTTT
TRBJ2-4 | TRBV7-9 | NA | NA | CASSPTGSSANIQYF | TGTGCCAGCAGCCCCACGGGCAGCTCTGCGAACATTCAGTACTTC
TRBJ2-3 | TRBV5-6 | once | TRBD2 | CASSPSGVRNTQYF | TGTGCCAGCAGCCCTAGCGGGGTTCGGAATACGCAGTATTTT
TRBJ1-5 | TRBV10-3 | NA | NA | CAIREGNQPQHF | TGTGCCATCAGGGAAGGAAATCAGCCCCAGCATTTT
TRBJ1-4 | TRBV28 | NA | NA | CASSLLLSTNEKLFF | TGTGCCAGCAGTTTGCTCCTCTCAACTAATGAAAAACTGTTTTTT
TRBJ2-5 | TRBV5-4 | NA | TRBD2 | CASSLREGLETQYF | TGTGCCAGCAGCTTGAGGGAGGGTTTAGAGACCCAGTACTTC
TRBJ1-3 | TRBV27 | NA | NA | CASSLKFGNTIYF | TGTGCCAGCAGTTTGAAGTTTGGAAACACCATATATTTT
TRBJ2-7 | TRBV5-1 | NA | TRBD1 | CASSWDGTGYEQYF | TGCGCCAGCAGCTGGGACGGGACAGGCTACGAGCAGTACTTC
TRBJ1-2 | TRBV6-5 | NA | TRBD1 | CASSQGAYGYTF | TGTGCCAGCAGTCAGGGGGCCTATGGCTACACCTTC